These T cell receptor beta chains were read from a single sample in a study of T cell changes during pregnancy in multiple sclerosis. The method was immunoSEQ multiplex PCR; TCRdb's version includes in-frame clones alone and lacks a portion of them. The repertoire holds fewer than 85,000 clones, with around nine tenths as singletons. This specimen was peripheral blood, taken before pregnancy. All receptors derive from a female donor with multiple sclerosis, enrolled in a pregnancy study. Both conserved end residues are part of each CDR3. D genes are given only for firm matches. Not all rows give a size; the values are once, few, many and, for expanded clones, a class.

D	V	J	size	DNA	CDR3
.	TRBV28	TRBJ1-1	.	TGTGCCAGCAGTCCCCTCGACGGGAGGGACACTGAAGCTTTCTTT	CASSPLDGRDTEAFF
TRBD1	TRBV9	TRBJ2-1	.	TGTGCCAGCAGCTTTTCCCCCGGGACAGGATTAGATGAGCAGTTCTTC	CASSFSPGTGLDEQFF
TRBD1	TRBV18	TRBJ2-2	few	TGTGCCAGCTCTCCAGGACAGGGGCCATACACCGGGGAGCTGTTTTTT	CASSPGQGPYTGELFF
TRBD1	TRBV19	TRBJ1-6	.	TGTGCCAGTAGTATAAGGGACAGGGGGCGACGGTGGAATTCACCCCTCCACTTT	CASSIRDRGRRWNSPLHF
.	TRBV2	TRBJ2-7	.	TGTGCCAGCAGTGAAACAGGGACCTACGAGCAGTACTTC	CASSETGTYEQYF
.	TRBV7-3	TRBJ2-2	.	TGTGCCAGCAGCTCGCAGGTTAACCCAACCGGGGAGCTGTTTTTT	CASSSQVNPTGELFF
.	TRBV30	TRBJ1-1	.	TGTGCCTGGAAGCGGGACACTGAAGCTTTCTTT	CAWKRDTEAFF
TRBD1	TRBV7-2	TRBJ1-6	many	TGTGCCAGCAGCCAGGGACAGCATAATTCACCCCTCCACTTT	CASSQGQHNSPLHF
.	TRBV7-3	TRBJ1-1	.	TGTGCCAGCAGCTTAAGGCTCCTGGACACCGGCGGCACTGAAGCTTTCTTT	CASSLRLLDTGGTEAFF
TRBD2	TRBV9	TRBJ2-1	.	TGTGCCAGCAGCGTAGGTATTAGCGGGGGAACCTACAATGAGCAGTTCTTC	CASSVGISGGTYNEQFF
.	TRBV30	TRBJ1-2	.	TGTGCCTGGAGTTCGGGGGGTGGCTACACCTTC	CAWSSGGGYTF
.	TRBV19	TRBJ1-5	.	TGTGCCAGTAGTATGCCGCCCACACAGTATAGCAATCAGCCCCAGCATTTT	CASSMPPTQYSNQPQHF
.	TRBV11-2	TRBJ2-3	.	TGTGCCAGCAGCTTAACTCCAGATACGCAGTATTTT	CASSLTPDTQYF
TRBD1	TRBV9	TRBJ2-5	.	TGTGCCAGCAGCCCCCGGACAGGTCCGGGGACCCAGTACTTC	CASSPRTGPGTQYF
TRBD2	TRBV6-4	TRBJ2-3	.	TGTGCCAGCAGTGATGTAGCGGGGGGGCAAGATACGCAGTATTTT	CASSDVAGGQDTQYF
TRBD1	TRBV4-1	TRBJ1-1	.	TGCGCCAGCAGCCAAGCAACAGGGGAGAACACTGAAGCTTTCTTT	CASSQATGENTEAFF
.	TRBV21-1	TRBJ2-7	.	TGTGCCCCGGCCCAGGTATCCTACGAGCAGTACTTC	CAPAQVSYEQYF
.	TRBV5-6	TRBJ1-2	.	TGTGCCAGCAGCTTGGCCGACAGAGACGTCACAGCTAACTATGGCTACACCTTC	CASSLADRDVTANYGYTF
.	TRBV11-1	TRBJ1-6	.	TGTGCCAGCAGCTCCCCGGGACTCGGTAATTCACCCCTCCACTTT	CASSSPGLGNSPLHF
TRBD1	TRBV9	TRBJ2-3	.	TGTGCCAGCAGCTCATACGGGACAGGGGGGCTCACAGATACGCAGTATTTT	CASSSYGTGGLTDTQYF
TRBD2	TRBV6-1	TRBJ2-4	.	TGTGCCAGCAGTGAATTGGGGGGGAGTAGAAACATTCAGTACTTC	CASSELGGSRNIQYF
TRBD2	TRBV5-1	TRBJ2-3	.	TGCGCCAGCAGCTCTAGCGGGGGTAGCACAGATACGCAGTATTTT	CASSSSGGSTDTQYF
TRBD2	TRBV30	TRBJ2-1	.	TGTGCCTGGAGTGTGGGTCTAGCGGGGTACAATGAGCAGTTCTTC	CAWSVGLAGYNEQFF
.	TRBV4-3	TRBJ1-1	.	TGCGCCAGCAGCCAGCTAGAAGCGGGTGAAGCTTTCTTT	CASSQLEAGEAFF
.	TRBV2	TRBJ2-7	.	TGTGCCAGCAGTTCTACAGGGTTAAACGAGCAGTACTTC	CASSSTGLNEQYF
.	TRBV6-1	TRBJ1-1	.	TGTGCCAGCGGACTTACGGGAGGGAACACTGAAGCTTTCTTT	CASGLTGGNTEAFF